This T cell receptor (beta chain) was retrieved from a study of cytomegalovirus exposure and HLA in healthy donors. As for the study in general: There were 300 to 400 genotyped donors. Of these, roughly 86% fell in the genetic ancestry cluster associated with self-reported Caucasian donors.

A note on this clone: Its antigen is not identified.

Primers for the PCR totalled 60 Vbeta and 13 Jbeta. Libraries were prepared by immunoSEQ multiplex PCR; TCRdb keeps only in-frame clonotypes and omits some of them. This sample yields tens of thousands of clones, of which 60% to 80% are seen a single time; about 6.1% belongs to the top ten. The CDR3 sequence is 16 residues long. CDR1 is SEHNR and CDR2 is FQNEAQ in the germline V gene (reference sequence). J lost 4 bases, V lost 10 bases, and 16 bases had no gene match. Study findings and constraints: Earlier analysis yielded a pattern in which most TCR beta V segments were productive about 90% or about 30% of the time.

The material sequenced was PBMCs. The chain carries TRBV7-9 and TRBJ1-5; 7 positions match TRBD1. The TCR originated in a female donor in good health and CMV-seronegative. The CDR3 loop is CAKPQFDRVWNQPQHF. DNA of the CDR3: TGTGCCAAGCCACAGTTTGACAGGGTGTGGAATCAGCCCCAGCATTTT.